A selection of T cell receptor beta chains follows, all from one sample in a study of T cells in Graves' hyperthyroidism and ophthalmopathy. MiXCR, run by TCRdb on the multiplex PCR reads, gives a single entry per CDR3 protein. Among some 720,000 distinct CDR3 sequences listed, 16% were seen once. Input material: blood. The source of these receptors is a man younger than 30 with Graves' hyperthyroidism. The CDR3 runs from the conserved cysteine through the conserved F or W. A D gene is named only where the DNA matches it firmly. Clone size is given for some rows only: seen once, a few or many times, or a class if the clone is expanded.

J gene: TRBJ2-7
V gene: TRBV4-1
clone size: .
D gene: .
CDR3 DNA: TGCGCCAGCAGCCAAGAAGTTTACTCCTACGAGCAGTACTTC
CDR3 protein: CASSQEVYSYEQYF

J gene: TRBJ2-5
V gene: TRBV7-2
clone size: few
D gene: .
CDR3 DNA: TGTGCCAGCAGCTTAACAGTTGTCATGCGGGAGACCCAGTACTTC
CDR3 protein: CASSLTVVMRETQYF

J gene: TRBJ2-6
V gene: TRBV18
clone size: .
D gene: TRBD1
CDR3 DNA: TGTGCCAGCTCATACGGACAGGGGGGCTCTGGGGCCAACGTCCTGACTTTC
CDR3 protein: CASSYGQGGSGANVLTF

J gene: TRBJ2-1
V gene: TRBV28
clone size: many
D gene: .
CDR3 DNA: TGTGCCAGCACCCCCATGGACGGGAGAGGTTACTACAATGAGCAGTTCTTC
CDR3 protein: CASTPMDGRGYYNEQFF

J gene: TRBJ1-6
V gene: TRBV18
clone size: .
D gene: .
CDR3 DNA: TGTGCCAGCTCACCAACGGGGGCGAGGGGGTATAATTCACCCCTCCACTTT
CDR3 protein: CASSPTGARGYNSPLHF

J gene: TRBJ2-7
V gene: TRBV2
clone size: many
D gene: .
CDR3 DNA: TGTGCCAGCAGTTCAAAGAACGAGCAGTACTTC
CDR3 protein: CASSSKNEQYF

J gene: TRBJ1-1
V gene: TRBV2
clone size: many
D gene: .
CDR3 DNA: TGTGCCAGCAGTGAAGCGAATTGGGCAGGCCATTTGAACACTGAAGCTTTCTTT
CDR3 protein: CASSEANWAGHLNTEAFF

J gene: TRBJ2-7
V gene: TRBV29-1
clone size: many
D gene: .
CDR3 DNA: TGCAGCGTTGAAGGCGCGAGGGGTTATGAAGGCTACGAGCAGTACTTC
CDR3 protein: CSVEGARGYEGYEQYF

J gene: TRBJ1-6
V gene: TRBV11-2
clone size: few
D gene: .
CDR3 DNA: TGTGCCAGCAGCTTCGCAGGGATGAGTTCACCCCTCCACTTT
CDR3 protein: CASSFAGMSSPLHF

J gene: TRBJ2-7
V gene: TRBV6-2/TRBV6-3
clone size: many
D gene: .
CDR3 DNA: TGTGCCAGCAGTTTGCAAGTATCCTACGAGCAGTACTTC
CDR3 protein: CASSLQVSYEQYF

J gene: TRBJ2-3
V gene: TRBV7-2
clone size: many
D gene: .
CDR3 DNA: TGTGCCAGCAGCGTACAGGGTACGGGGACAGATACGCAGTATTTT
CDR3 protein: CASSVQGTGTDTQYF

J gene: TRBJ2-7
V gene: TRBV25-1
clone size: many
D gene: .
CDR3 DNA: TGTGCCAGCAGCGAGCTCGGGTTCGCCGAGCAGTACTTC
CDR3 protein: CASSELGFAEQYF

J gene: TRBJ1-4
V gene: TRBV5-1
clone size: .
D gene: .
CDR3 DNA: TGCGCCAGCAGTTCGGAGGGTGGGGCAAATGAAAAACTGTTTTTT
CDR3 protein: CASSSEGGANEKLFF

J gene: TRBJ2-3
V gene: TRBV28
clone size: .
D gene: .
CDR3 DNA: TGTGCCAGCAGTTTATTCGTCTCCCTAGATACGCAGTATTTT
CDR3 protein: CASSLFVSLDTQYF

J gene: TRBJ1-6
V gene: TRBV7-9
clone size: many
D gene: .
CDR3 DNA: TGTGCCAGCAGCTTAGGCAGGGGCGTTTATAATTCACCCCTCCACTTT
CDR3 protein: CASSLGRGVYNSPLHF

J gene: TRBJ1-5
V gene: TRBV12-5
clone size: many
D gene: .
CDR3 DNA: TGTGCTAGTGGTTTGTCAGGGGTGAATCAGCCCCAGCATTTT
CDR3 protein: CASGLSGVNQPQHF

J gene: TRBJ2-1
V gene: TRBV24-1
clone size: .
D gene: TRBD2
CDR3 DNA: TGTGCCACCAGTGATTTCTCAGCGGGACCCTACAATGAGCAGTTCTTC
CDR3 protein: CATSDFSAGPYNEQFF

J gene: TRBJ2-5
V gene: TRBV2
clone size: many
D gene: TRBD1
CDR3 DNA: TGTGCCAGCAGTGCCCCTGGGACAGGGGACGAGACCCAGTACTTC
CDR3 protein: CASSAPGTGDETQYF

J gene: TRBJ2-1
V gene: TRBV12-3/TRBV12-4
clone size: .
D gene: TRBD2
CDR3 DNA: TGTGCCAGCAGACTTAGCGGGAGGGCCGGCGGTGGGGTGTTCTTC
CDR3 protein: CASRLSGRAGGGVFF

J gene: TRBJ2-4
V gene: TRBV12-3/TRBV12-4
clone size: many
D gene: .
CDR3 DNA: TGTGCCAGCAGTTTCGGGCAGAACATTCAGTACTTC
CDR3 protein: CASSFGQNIQYF

J gene: TRBJ1-1
V gene: TRBV6-6
clone size: many
D gene: TRBD1
CDR3 DNA: TGTGCCAGCAGTTACCCCGTCCCGGGACAGGGGTCGAACACTGAAGCTTTCTTT
CDR3 protein: CASSYPVPGQGSNTEAFF

J gene: TRBJ1-1
V gene: TRBV20-1
clone size: many
D gene: TRBD1
CDR3 DNA: TGCAGTGCTAGGGGCTGGGGACAGGGGGAAACTGAAGCTTTCTTT
CDR3 protein: CSARGWGQGETEAFF

J gene: TRBJ1-5
V gene: TRBV19
clone size: few
D gene: .
CDR3 DNA: TGTGCCAGTAGTATAGATCTGGGGGGCCGTAGCAATCAGCCCCAGCATTTT
CDR3 protein: CASSIDLGGRSNQPQHF

J gene: TRBJ1-2
V gene: TRBV9
clone size: .
D gene: .
CDR3 DNA: TGTGCCAGCAGCCCCGGACAGCGAAACTATGGCTACACCTTC
CDR3 protein: CASSPGQRNYGYTF

J gene: TRBJ1-2
V gene: TRBV12-5
clone size: few
D gene: .
CDR3 DNA: TGTGCTAGTGGTTTGGTACGGGGGCCTTACACCTTC
CDR3 protein: CASGLVRGPYTF

J gene: TRBJ2-7
V gene: TRBV5-1
clone size: many
D gene: .
CDR3 DNA: TGTGCCAGCAGCTTGGTTGGGGGTTCAGGCTACGAGCAGTACTTC
CDR3 protein: CASSLVGGSGYEQYF

J gene: TRBJ2-7
V gene: TRBV29-1
clone size: few
D gene: .
CDR3 DNA: TGCAGCGTTGCCAGGCTAGCTAAACCCCACGAGCAGTACTTC
CDR3 protein: CSVARLAKPHEQYF

J gene: TRBJ2-5
V gene: TRBV20-1
clone size: many
D gene: .
CDR3 DNA: TGCAGTGCTAGAGAGGATGACAGCCGGGTTGAGACCCAGTACTTC
CDR3 protein: CSAREDDSRVETQYF

J gene: TRBJ2-7
V gene: TRBV20-1
clone size: few
D gene: TRBD2
CDR3 DNA: TGCAGTGCCGGACTAGCGGGTGAGGGCCACGAGCAGTACTTC
CDR3 protein: CSAGLAGEGHEQYF

J gene: TRBJ1-1
V gene: TRBV20-1
clone size: .
D gene: .
CDR3 DNA: TGCAGTGCTTCGACAGACTCCAACACTGAAGCTTTCTTT
CDR3 protein: CSASTDSNTEAFF

J gene: TRBJ2-3
V gene: TRBV7-3
clone size: few
D gene: .
CDR3 DNA: TGTGCCAGCAGCTTAACGGTGGGGGATACGCAGTATTTT
CDR3 protein: CASSLTVGDTQYF

J gene: TRBJ2-2
V gene: TRBV20-1
clone size: few
D gene: .
CDR3 DNA: TGCAGTGCTAGAGATCGAAACTCCACCGGGGAGCTGTTTTTT
CDR3 protein: CSARDRNSTGELFF

J gene: TRBJ1-4
V gene: TRBV19
clone size: few
D gene: .
CDR3 DNA: TGTGCCAGTAGTAGTCGGACGCCAAATGAAAAACTGTTTTTT
CDR3 protein: CASSSRTPNEKLFF

J gene: TRBJ2-3
V gene: TRBV12-3/TRBV12-4
clone size: many
D gene: .
CDR3 DNA: TGTGCCAGCAGTTACGGCGGAGAGGGGATCAGCACAGATACGCAGTATTTT
CDR3 protein: CASSYGGEGISTDTQYF

J gene: TRBJ2-5
V gene: TRBV6-1
clone size: few
D gene: .
CDR3 DNA: TGTGCCAGCATGACCCTACAGCCTTGGGAGACCCAGTACTTC
CDR3 protein: CASMTLQPWETQYF

J gene: TRBJ1-1
V gene: TRBV19
clone size: few
D gene: TRBD1
CDR3 DNA: TGTGCCAGTAAAGAAATGACAGGGGATGGGACTGAAGCTTTCTTT
CDR3 protein: CASKEMTGDGTEAFF

J gene: TRBJ2-5
V gene: TRBV11-2
clone size: many
D gene: .
CDR3 DNA: TGTGCCAGCAGCTTAGTTTCCGGGTTCGCCCAAGAGACCCAGTACTTC
CDR3 protein: CASSLVSGFAQETQYF

J gene: TRBJ1-2
V gene: TRBV4-2
clone size: few
D gene: .
CDR3 DNA: TGTGCCAGCAGCCCCAGAATTGACCTCCTATATGGCTACACCTTC
CDR3 protein: CASSPRIDLLYGYTF

J gene: TRBJ2-5
V gene: TRBV10-3
clone size: .
D gene: TRBD2
CDR3 DNA: TGTGCCATCAGTCGAGGCCTAGCGGGCGGAGCAGGAGAGACCCAGTACTTC
CDR3 protein: CAISRGLAGGAGETQYF

J gene: TRBJ2-2
V gene: TRBV11-2
clone size: .
D gene: TRBD2
CDR3 DNA: TGTGCCAGCAGGGCGACTAGCGGGAGATTTTCCGGGGAGCTGTTTTTT
CDR3 protein: CASRATSGRFSGELFF

J gene: TRBJ1-1
V gene: TRBV4-1
clone size: once
D gene: .
CDR3 DNA: TGCGCCAGCAGCCAGATGGGTCGACAGAAACTTACGAACACTGAAGCTTTCTTT
CDR3 protein: CASSQMGRQKLTNTEAFF

J gene: TRBJ2-2
V gene: TRBV9
clone size: .
D gene: TRBD1
CDR3 DNA: TGTGCCAGCAGCTTCACCCACGGACAGGGAAACACCGGGGAGCTGTTTTTT
CDR3 protein: CASSFTHGQGNTGELFF

J gene: TRBJ2-3
V gene: TRBV28
clone size: many
D gene: TRBD1
CDR3 DNA: TGTGCCAGCAGCACCCCAGGGACAGGGGCCACAGATACGCAGTATTTT
CDR3 protein: CASSTPGTGATDTQYF

J gene: TRBJ2-1
V gene: TRBV20-1
clone size: .
D gene: .
CDR3 DNA: TGCAGTGCTACTGCTAGCGTGTACAATGAGCAGTTCTTC
CDR3 protein: CSATASVYNEQFF

J gene: TRBJ2-7
V gene: TRBV28
clone size: many
D gene: .
CDR3 DNA: TGTGCCAGCAGTTTGGGTCAGATCTACGAGCAGTACTTC
CDR3 protein: CASSLGQIYEQYF

J gene: TRBJ2-3
V gene: TRBV20-1
clone size: many
D gene: TRBD2
CDR3 DNA: TGCAGTGCCCTTAGCGGGAGGGGAGCAGATACGCAGTATTTT
CDR3 protein: CSALSGRGADTQYF

J gene: TRBJ2-7
V gene: TRBV9
clone size: few
D gene: .
CDR3 DNA: TGTGCCAGCAGCGTAGCCGGGGGCGGCTCCTACGAGCAGTACTTC
CDR3 protein: CASSVAGGGSYEQYF

J gene: TRBJ2-5
V gene: TRBV20-1
clone size: many
D gene: TRBD2
CDR3 DNA: TGCAGTGCCACCGGTGGATTCGCTAGCGGTATACAAGAGACCCAGTACTTC
CDR3 protein: CSATGGFASGIQETQYF

J gene: TRBJ2-2
V gene: TRBV10-3
clone size: many
D gene: .
CDR3 DNA: TGTGCCATCAGTGGAACTCCGAACACCGGGGAGCTGTTTTTT
CDR3 protein: CAISGTPNTGELFF